These T cell receptor beta chains were read from a single sample in a study of blood T cell repertoires in COVID-19. The protocol was immunoSEQ multiplex PCR, while the TCRdb copy is restricted to in-frame clones and leaves out a portion. The repertoire holds 60,000 or so clones, with 65% to 85% as singletons. Sample: peripheral blood. Receptors originate from a man younger than 40 with COVID-19, enrolled during active disease. Both conserved end residues are part of each CDR3. A D gene is named only where the DNA matches it firmly. For some rows the clone size is stated as once, few or many, or as a class when expanded; others skip it.

j_call: TRBJ2-1
d_call: TRBD2
clone_size: -
v_call: TRBV29-1
cdr3_nt: TGCAGCGTTGAAGATCGGCTAGCGGGAGTTCTTGGTGAGCAGTTCTTC
cdr3_aa: CSVEDRLAGVLGEQFF

j_call: TRBJ2-5
d_call: TRBD2
clone_size: -
v_call: TRBV2
cdr3_nt: TGTGCCAGCAGTGAAAGGAGCGGGGGGAAAGAGACCCAGTACTTC
cdr3_aa: CASSERSGGKETQYF

j_call: TRBJ2-7
d_call: -
clone_size: -
v_call: TRBV10-2
cdr3_nt: TGCGCCAGCAGTGAAGGCAGGGACGAGCAGTACTTC
cdr3_aa: CASSEGRDEQYF

j_call: TRBJ1-5
d_call: -
clone_size: -
v_call: TRBV30
cdr3_nt: TGTGCCTGGAGTATGCAGGGTGATCAGCCCCAGCATTTT
cdr3_aa: CAWSMQGDQPQHF

j_call: TRBJ2-3
d_call: TRBD1
clone_size: -
v_call: TRBV19
cdr3_nt: TGTGCCAGTAGACGGCGGACAGGCCTTGATACGCAGTATTTT
cdr3_aa: CASRRRTGLDTQYF

j_call: TRBJ2-3
d_call: -
clone_size: -
v_call: TRBV18
cdr3_nt: TGTGCCAGCTCCCGAGCGGAGACAGATACGCAGTATTTT
cdr3_aa: CASSRAETDTQYF

j_call: TRBJ1-5
d_call: -
clone_size: -
v_call: TRBV23-1
cdr3_nt: TGCGCCAGCAGTCAATCATGGCAGATTAGCAATCAGCCCCAGCATTTT
cdr3_aa: CASSQSWQISNQPQHF

j_call: TRBJ1-1
d_call: -
clone_size: -
v_call: TRBV6-5
cdr3_nt: TGTGCCAGCAGTTACGGGGGCGCAGATTCTGAAGCTTTCTTT
cdr3_aa: CASSYGGADSEAFF

j_call: TRBJ1-1
d_call: TRBD1
clone_size: -
v_call: TRBV7-8
cdr3_nt: TGTGCCAGCAGCCACCCTTTCACAGGGGGGAACACTGAAGCTTTCTTT
cdr3_aa: CASSHPFTGGNTEAFF

j_call: TRBJ2-6
d_call: -
clone_size: -
v_call: TRBV2
cdr3_nt: TGTGCCAGCAGTTTCGTGAGTTCTGGGGCCAACGTCCTGACTTTC
cdr3_aa: CASSFVSSGANVLTF

j_call: TRBJ2-1
d_call: TRBD1
clone_size: -
v_call: TRBV4-2
cdr3_nt: TGTGCCAGCAGCCTCCAAGACAGGGCCCCTTTGGTTAACAATGAGCAGTTCTTC
cdr3_aa: CASSLQDRAPLVNNEQFF

j_call: TRBJ2-7
d_call: TRBD1
clone_size: -
v_call: TRBV4-2
cdr3_nt: TGTGCCAGCAGCCAGGGGGACAGGACCTACGAGCAGTACTTC
cdr3_aa: CASSQGDRTYEQYF

j_call: TRBJ2-2
d_call: -
clone_size: few
v_call: TRBV6-4
cdr3_nt: TGTGCCAGCAGTGCCACGAACACCGGGGAGCTGTTTTTT
cdr3_aa: CASSATNTGELFF

j_call: TRBJ2-1
d_call: TRBD2
clone_size: -
v_call: TRBV24-1
cdr3_nt: TGTGCCACCAGGAGGGGGACTAGCGGGGGGATGAATGAGCAGTTCTTC
cdr3_aa: CATRRGTSGGMNEQFF